The 22 T cell receptor beta chains reported below all come from one sample, sequenced in a study of blood T cell repertoires in COVID-19. Clones were read by immunoSEQ multiplex PCR, and TCRdb kept only the in-frame ones, dropping some. The table records roughly 100,000 clones, roughly 82% of them present only once. The source material was peripheral blood. All receptors come from a human donor in a cohort sampled during active COVID-19.

The genes are TRBV7-9 and TRBJ2-3, with D uncertain. The CDR3 is 14 residues long. CDR1 SEHNR and CDR2 FQNEAQ come from the germline V gene (reference sequence). Trimming pared 5 bases from V and 3 bases from J, leaving 12 bases between. The CDR3, as DNA: TGTGCCAGCAGCGAATCGGAGCTGACAGATACGCAGTATTTT. This codes for CASSESELTDTQYF. The variable domain in full, completed from reference TRBV7-9 and TRBJ2-3, reads DTGVSQNPRHKITKRGQNVTFRCDPISEHNRLYWYRQTLGQGPEFLTYFQNEAQLEKSRLLSDRFSAERPKGSFSTLEIQRTEQGDSAMYLCASSESELTDTQYFGPGTRLTVL.

This sequence joins TRBV12-3 or TRBV12-4 and TRBJ1-1; possibly TRBD1 for D (6 bases). Between the trimmed V and J ends, which lost 5 bases and 9 bases, there was a span of 10 bases. The CDR3 contains 11 residues. For the CDR3, the DNA is TGTGCCAGCAGTCCTCAGGGGAAAGCTTTCTTT. It is translated as CASSPQGKAFF.

The chain combines TRBV28 with TRBJ1-1; D is unclear. The CDR3 is made up of 12 amino acids. Germline assignment: CDR1 MDHEN and CDR2 SYDVKM. Between the trimmed V and J ends, which lost 8 bases and 3 bases, there was a span of 10 bases. CDR3 nucleotides: TGTGCCAGCGGGAGATGGGACACTGAAGCTTTCTTT. Translation: CASGRWDTEAFF.

This clone has only a few counts. The V gene is TRBV11-2, the J gene TRBJ2-7, with D perhaps matching TRBD2 (7 bases). The V end lost 0 bases, the J end lost 5 bases, and 14 bases lay between the germline ends. The CDR3 spans 15 residues. The V gene's germline CDR1 is SGHAT and CDR2 FQNNGV. The CDR3 coding sequence is TGTGCCAGCAGCTTAGAGGGGGGGCGGAACCACGAGCAGTACTTC. Translation: CASSLEGGRNHEQYF.

This clone was counted between two and nine times. This chain uses TRBV7-9 with TRBJ1-1; TRBD1 agrees at 9 bases. Germline CDR1 reads SEHNR; CDR2 reads FQNEAQ (reference sequence). The ends lost 3 bases at V and 3 bases at J; junction bases unmatched: 2. The CDR3 runs to 14 residues. The CDR3 region is CASSFRTGDTEAFF. The CDR3 nucleotides read TGTGCCAGCAGCTTCAGGACAGGGGACACTGAAGCTTTCTTT.

The CDR3: CASSFPGGFYEQYF. As DNA, the CDR3 is TGTGCCAGCAGCTTCCCGGGAGGGTTCTACGAGCAGTACTTC. The chain has TRBV11-3 and TRBJ2-7; 8 bases align to TRBD2. The CDR3 has 14 residues. V shed 3 bases and J 3 bases; nucleotides not matched to a gene: 4. Per the germline V gene, CDR1 is SGHNT and CDR2 is YENEEA.

V and J are TRBV2 and TRBJ2-3; D is ambiguous. The CDR3 length is 10 residues. Germline V CDR1 and CDR2: SNHLY, FYNNEI. V was trimmed by 6 bases and J by 7 bases, leaving 5 bases between them. CDR3 in DNA: TGTGCCAGCAGCTTAAATACGCAGTATTTT. It translates to CASSLNTQYF.

The chain is built from TRBV5-1 and TRBJ1-6; no reliable D call. V lost 4 bases and J 0 bases, leaving 14 bases between the germline ends. The CDR3 is 17 amino acids. Germline V lookup: CDR1 SGHRS, CDR2 YFSETQ. Written as DNA, the CDR3 is TGCGCCAGCAGCCGGGAGGATGGGAGCTCCTATAATTCACCCCTCCACTTT. Translating gives CASSREDGSSYNSPLHF.

The gene calls are TRBV7-2 and TRBJ2-4; weak D call: TRBD2 (6 bases). The CDR3 loop spans 16 amino acids. Deletions cut 1 base from V and 1 base from J, with 11 bases between. Germline CDR1 reads SGHTA; CDR2 reads FQGNSA. The CDR3 sequence: CASSLVPAGAKNIQYF. The CDR3, as DNA: TGTGCCAGCAGCTTAGTTCCCGCGGGGGCCAAAAACATTCAGTACTTC.

The chain links TRBV5-1 to TRBJ1-4, with 8 nucleotides matching TRBD1. This CDR3 contains 14 residues. V gave up 2 bases and J gave up 9 bases; unmatched junction bases: 6. From germline, CDR1 is SGHRS and CDR2 YFSETQ. The CDR3 bases are TGCGCCAGCAGCTTAGGACAGGGAATCAAAAAACTGTTTTTT. Its protein is CASSLGQGIKKLFF. Filled out from reference TRBV5-1 and TRBJ1-4, the complete variable domain reads KAGVTQTPRYLIKTRGQQVTLSCSPISGHRSVSWYQQTPGQGLQFLFEYFSETQRNKGNFPGRFSGRQFSNSRSEMNVSTLELGDSALYLCASSLGQGIKKLFFGSGTQLSVL.

The chain uses TRBV5-6 and TRBJ1-2; no clear D gene. V was trimmed by 7 bases and J by 8 bases, leaving 18 bases between them. Germline CDR1 SGHDT, CDR2 YYEEEE. The CDR3 length is 13 residues. CDR3 region: CASARPGSLGYTF. The CDR3 DNA is TGTGCCAGCGCCAGGCCGGGGTCACTCGGCTACACCTTC.

This chain joins TRBV9 and TRBJ2-3, with TRBD1 as a possible D gene (6 bases). Trimming took 6 bases from V and 2 from J, leaving 16 bases between them. Germline V gene lookup returns CDR1 SGDLS and CDR2 YYNGEE. CDR3 size: 15 residues. Here the CDR3 DNA reads TGTGCCAGCACCCTAAGAGGGGGATTCACAGATACGCAGTATTTT. Translating it yields CASTLRGGFTDTQYF.

This rearrangement joins TRBV10-3 to TRBJ2-5, with 8 bases lining up with TRBD1. Germline CDR1 ENHRY, CDR2 SYGVKD. The length of the CDR3 is 13 residues. J was trimmed by 1 base and V by 8 bases; bases with no gene match: 3. The DNA of the CDR3 is TGTGCCATCTCGGACAGGGCCCAAGAGACCCAGTACTTC. Protein: CAISDRAQETQYF.

CDR3 DNA: TGTGCCACCAGTGATTTAGCGGGTCCGCAAGAGACCCAGTACTTC. Protein sequence: CATSDLAGPQETQYF. The J gene is TRBJ2-5, the V gene TRBV24-1, with D possibly being TRBD2 (6 bases). V gave up 1 base and J gave up 2 bases, with 10 bases separating them. Germline V gene sequence: CDR1 KGHDR, CDR2 SFDVKD. The CDR3 is 15 amino acids.

This chain connects TRBV12-3 or TRBV12-4 to TRBJ1-1; TRBD1 matches at 7 bases. The CDR3 has 12 residues. Unmatched junction bases numbered 5, after V lost 10 bases and J lost 3 bases. The CDR3: CAIQGFYTEAFF. CDR3 in DNA: TGTGCCATACAGGGGTTCTACACTGAAGCTTTCTTT.

This clone is a singleton in its sample. V usage is TRBV28 and J usage is TRBJ1-2; D remains unclear. With 9 bases removed from V and 1 base from J, the gap between germline ends came to 9 bases. From germline, CDR1 is MDHEN and CDR2 SYDVKM. The CDR3 is 12 amino acids. The CDR3 sequence: CASRRVNYGYTF. Here the CDR3 DNA reads TGTGCCAGTAGAAGAGTTAACTATGGCTACACCTTC.

CDR3 sequence reads: CASNGGLMNTEAFF. The CDR3 DNA follows: TGTGCCAGCAACGGGGGGCTCATGAACACTGAAGCTTTCTTT. V gene TRBV2 combines with J gene TRBJ1-1, with TRBD1 as a possible D gene (6 bases). The CDR3 spans 14 residues. Trimming stripped 7 bases from V and 0 bases from J, with 12 bases between. CDR1 is SNHLY and CDR2 is FYNNEI in the germline V gene.

Worth noting for this clone: One end of the junction does not line up with germline, which may come from a read error. The gene calls are TRBV18 and TRBJ2-5, with 8 bases identical to TRBD1. The germline gives CDR1 KGHSH, CDR2 LQKENI. This CDR3 contains 15 residues. CDR3 bases: TGTGCCAGCGCACCTAAAACAGGGGGAACGGAGACCCAGTACTTC. Its translation: CASAPKTGGTETQYF.

The chain has TRBV19 and TRBJ1-4, with a possible D match to TRBD1 (6 bases). Germline V gene lookup returns CDR1 LNHDA and CDR2 SQIVND (reference sequence). Trimming shortened V by 4 bases and J by 4 bases, and 10 bases separated the two germline ends. The CDR3 is 14 amino acids. CDR3 region: CASSKTGINEKLFF. CDR3 in DNA: TGTGCCAGTAGTAAAACAGGGATTAATGAAAAACTGTTTTTT.

The chain combines TRBV4-2 with TRBJ2-7, with no clear D. This CDR3 region has 15 residues. The ends were cut back, 0 bases at V and 5 bases at J, with 14 bases in the middle. Germline-derived CDR1 and CDR2 are LGHNA and YNFKEQ. The CDR3 spells CASSQETRNLDEQYF. CDR3 coding DNA: TGTGCCAGCAGCCAAGAGACACGAAATCTGGACGAGCAGTACTTC.

This rearrangement joins TRBV5-1 to TRBJ1-2, with a tentative D call TRBD1 (5 bases). The CDR3 is 14 amino acids. The germline V and J ends were trimmed by 3 bases and 0 bases, with 9 bases remaining between them. Germline CDR1 is SGHRS and CDR2 is YFSETQ. This chain's CDR3 is CASSSGGANYGYTF. Here the CDR3 DNA reads TGCGCCAGCAGCTCCGGGGGAGCTAACTATGGCTACACCTTC.

CDR3: CATSRDYWARGQNTEAFF. For the CDR3, the DNA is TGTGCCACCAGCAGAGATTATTGGGCGCGGGGGCAGAACACTGAAGCTTTCTTT. The chain carries TRBV15 and TRBJ1-1, with a tentative D call TRBD1 (6 bases). The germline V gene has CDR1 LNHNV and CDR2 YYDKDF (reference sequence). Trimming took off 0 bases at V and 1 base at J, with 18 bases between the two ends. This CDR3 has 18 residues.